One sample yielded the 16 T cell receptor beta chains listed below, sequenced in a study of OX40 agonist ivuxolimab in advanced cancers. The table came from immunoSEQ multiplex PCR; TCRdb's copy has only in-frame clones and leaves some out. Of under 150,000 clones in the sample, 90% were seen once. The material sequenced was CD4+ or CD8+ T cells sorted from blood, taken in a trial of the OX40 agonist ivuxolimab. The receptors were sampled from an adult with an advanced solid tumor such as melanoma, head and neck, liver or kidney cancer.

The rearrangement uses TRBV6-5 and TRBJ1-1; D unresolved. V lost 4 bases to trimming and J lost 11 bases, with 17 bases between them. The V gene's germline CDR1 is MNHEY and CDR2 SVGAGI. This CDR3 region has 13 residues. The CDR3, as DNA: TGTGCCAGCAGTTCCATACTTTCCGGTAGGGCTTTCTTT. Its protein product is CASSSILSGRAFF.

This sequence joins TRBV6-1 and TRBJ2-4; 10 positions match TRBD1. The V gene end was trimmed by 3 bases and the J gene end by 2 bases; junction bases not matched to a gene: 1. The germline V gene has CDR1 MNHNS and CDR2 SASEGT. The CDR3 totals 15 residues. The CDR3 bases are TGTGCCAGCAGTGAGGACAGGGGGACCAAAAACATTCAGTACTTC. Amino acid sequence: CASSEDRGTKNIQYF.

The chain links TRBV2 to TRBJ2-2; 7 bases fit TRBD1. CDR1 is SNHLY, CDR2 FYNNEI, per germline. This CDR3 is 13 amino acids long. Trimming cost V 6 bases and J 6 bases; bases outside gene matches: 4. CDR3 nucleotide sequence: TGTGCCAGCAGGACAGGGTGGGCCGGGGAGCTGTTTTTT. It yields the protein CASRTGWAGELFF.

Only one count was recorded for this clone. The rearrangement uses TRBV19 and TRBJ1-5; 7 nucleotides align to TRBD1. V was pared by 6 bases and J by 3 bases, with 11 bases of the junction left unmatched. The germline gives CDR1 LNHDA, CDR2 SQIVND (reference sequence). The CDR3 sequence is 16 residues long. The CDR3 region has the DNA TGTGCCAGTAGGCCGACTAGGGGGCGCGACAATCAGCCCCAGCATTTT. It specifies CASRPTRGRDNQPQHF.

In DNA form, the CDR3 reads TGTGCCAGCAGCTTACTTGGTTCATTGGATACGCAGTATTTT. It codes for CASSLLGSLDTQYF. The V gene is TRBV7-9, the J gene TRBJ2-3; D uncertain. The CDR3 runs 14 residues. V lost 2 bases, J lost 6 bases, and 12 bases lay in between. Germline V gene data show CDR1 as SEHNR and CDR2 as FQNEAQ (reference sequence).

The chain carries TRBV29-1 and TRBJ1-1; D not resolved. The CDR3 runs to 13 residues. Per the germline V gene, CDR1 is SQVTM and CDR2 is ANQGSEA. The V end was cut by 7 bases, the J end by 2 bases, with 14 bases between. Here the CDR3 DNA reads TGCAGCGCCGGGGTTACAGACAACACTGAAGCTTTCTTT. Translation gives CSAGVTDNTEAFF.

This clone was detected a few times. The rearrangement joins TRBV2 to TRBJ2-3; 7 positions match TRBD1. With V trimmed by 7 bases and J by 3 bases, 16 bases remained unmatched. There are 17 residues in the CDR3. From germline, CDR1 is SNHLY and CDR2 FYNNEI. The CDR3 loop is CASTSPGRQGWTDTQYF. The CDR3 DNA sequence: TGTGCCAGCACCTCCCCCGGGCGACAGGGATGGACAGATACGCAGTATTTT.

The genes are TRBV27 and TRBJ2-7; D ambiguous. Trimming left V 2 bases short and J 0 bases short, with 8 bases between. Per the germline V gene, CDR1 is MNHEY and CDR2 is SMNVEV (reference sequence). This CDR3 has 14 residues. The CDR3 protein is CASSLETDSYEQYF. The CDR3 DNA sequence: TGTGCCAGCAGTTTAGAGACGGACTCCTACGAGCAGTACTTC.

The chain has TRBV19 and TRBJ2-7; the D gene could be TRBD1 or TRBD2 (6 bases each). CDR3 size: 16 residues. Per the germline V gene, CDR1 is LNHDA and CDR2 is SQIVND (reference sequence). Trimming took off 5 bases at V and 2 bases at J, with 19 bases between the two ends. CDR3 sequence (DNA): TGTGCCAGTAGTGGGGGGACACCCCTCAGCGCCTACGAGCAGTACTTC. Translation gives CASSGGTPLSAYEQYF.

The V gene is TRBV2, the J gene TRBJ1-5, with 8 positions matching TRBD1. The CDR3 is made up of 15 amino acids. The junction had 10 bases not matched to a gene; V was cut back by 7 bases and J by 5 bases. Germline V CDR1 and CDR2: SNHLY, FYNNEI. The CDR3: CASTGATGDHQPQHF. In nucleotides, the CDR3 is TGTGCCAGCACGGGGGCGACAGGGGATCATCAGCCCCAGCATTTT.

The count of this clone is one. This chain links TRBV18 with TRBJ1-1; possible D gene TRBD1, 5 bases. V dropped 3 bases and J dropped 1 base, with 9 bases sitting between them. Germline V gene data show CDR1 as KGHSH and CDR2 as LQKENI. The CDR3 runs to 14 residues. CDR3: CASSPPGRNTEAFF. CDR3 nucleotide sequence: TGTGCCAGCTCACCCCCAGGGAGGAACACTGAAGCTTTCTTT.

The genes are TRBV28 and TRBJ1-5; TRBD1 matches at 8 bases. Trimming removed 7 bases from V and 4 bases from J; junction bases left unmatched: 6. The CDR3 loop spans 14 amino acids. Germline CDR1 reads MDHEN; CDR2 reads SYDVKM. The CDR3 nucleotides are TGTGCCAGCACCGTCACAGGGGGGAATCAGCCCCAGCATTTT. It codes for CASTVTGGNQPQHF.

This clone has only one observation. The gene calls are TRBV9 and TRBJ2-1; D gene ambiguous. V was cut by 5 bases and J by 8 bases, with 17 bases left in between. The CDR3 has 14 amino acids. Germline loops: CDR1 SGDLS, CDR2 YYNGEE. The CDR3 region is CASSLRVYGDEQFF. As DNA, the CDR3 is TGTGCCAGCAGTTTACGGGTATACGGCGATGAGCAGTTCTTC.

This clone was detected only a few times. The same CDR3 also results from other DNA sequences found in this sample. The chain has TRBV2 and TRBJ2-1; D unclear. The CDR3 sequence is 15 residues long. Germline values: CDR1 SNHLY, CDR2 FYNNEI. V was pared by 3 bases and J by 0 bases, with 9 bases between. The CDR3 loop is CASSEDRSSYNEQFF. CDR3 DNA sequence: TGTGCCAGCAGTGAGGATAGGAGCTCCTACAATGAGCAGTTCTTC.

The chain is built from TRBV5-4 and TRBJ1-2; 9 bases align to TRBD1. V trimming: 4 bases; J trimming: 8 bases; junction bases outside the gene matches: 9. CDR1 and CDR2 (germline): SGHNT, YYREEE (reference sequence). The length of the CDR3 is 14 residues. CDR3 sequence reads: CASSGRDRAGGYTF. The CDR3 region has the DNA TGTGCCAGCAGCGGCCGGGACAGGGCTGGGGGCTACACCTTC.

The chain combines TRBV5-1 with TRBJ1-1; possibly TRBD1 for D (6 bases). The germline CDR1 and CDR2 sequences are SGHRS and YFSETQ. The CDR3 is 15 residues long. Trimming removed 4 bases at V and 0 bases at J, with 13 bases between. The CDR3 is CASSPGTRLNTEAFF. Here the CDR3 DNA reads TGCGCCAGCAGCCCGGGGACAAGGCTGAACACTGAAGCTTTCTTT.